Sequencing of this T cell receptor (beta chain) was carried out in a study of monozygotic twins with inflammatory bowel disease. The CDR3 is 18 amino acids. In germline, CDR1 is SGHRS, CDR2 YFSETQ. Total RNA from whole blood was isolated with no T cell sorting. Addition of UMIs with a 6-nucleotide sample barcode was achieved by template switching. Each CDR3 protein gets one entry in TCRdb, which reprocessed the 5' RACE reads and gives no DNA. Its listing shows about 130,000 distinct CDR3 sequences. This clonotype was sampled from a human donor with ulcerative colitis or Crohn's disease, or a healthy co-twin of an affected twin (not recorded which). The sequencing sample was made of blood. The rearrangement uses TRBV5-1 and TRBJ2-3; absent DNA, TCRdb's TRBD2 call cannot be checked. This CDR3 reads CASSLRHQSGSSADTQYF.